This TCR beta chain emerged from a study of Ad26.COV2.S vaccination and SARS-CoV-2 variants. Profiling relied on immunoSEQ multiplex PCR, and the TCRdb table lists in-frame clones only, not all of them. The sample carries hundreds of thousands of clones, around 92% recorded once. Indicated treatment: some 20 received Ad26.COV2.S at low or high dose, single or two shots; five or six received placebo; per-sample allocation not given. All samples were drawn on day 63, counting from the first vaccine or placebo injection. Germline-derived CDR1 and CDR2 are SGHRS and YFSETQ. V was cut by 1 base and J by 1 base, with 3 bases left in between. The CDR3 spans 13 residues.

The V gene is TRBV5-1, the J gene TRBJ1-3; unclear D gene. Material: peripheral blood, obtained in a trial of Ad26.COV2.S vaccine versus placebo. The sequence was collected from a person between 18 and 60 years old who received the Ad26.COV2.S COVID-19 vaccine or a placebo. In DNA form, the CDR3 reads TGCGCCAGCAGCTTGTTTTCTGGAAACACCATATATTTT. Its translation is CASSLFSGNTIYF.